These 19 T cell receptor beta chains originate from one sample sequenced in a study of OX40 agonist ivuxolimab in advanced cancers. Sequenced by immunoSEQ multiplex PCR; TCRdb stores in-frame clones only, minus some. The table lists 70,000 to 85,000 clones, approximately 80% of them singletons. Here the sequenced sample was CD4+ or CD8+ T cells sorted from blood, taken in a trial of the OX40 agonist ivuxolimab. The receptors come from an adult with an advanced solid tumor such as melanoma, head and neck, liver or kidney cancer.

This clone was recorded once. The CDR3 sequence: CASSLGAGGGYNEQFF. The CDR3, as DNA: TGTGCCAGCAGCTTAGGCGCAGGCGGGGGCTACAATGAGCAGTTCTTC. The V call is TRBV13, the J call TRBJ2-1, with 7 bases fitting TRBD2. The V and J ends lost 0 bases and 3 bases, in that order; junction bases with no gene match: 5. CDR3 length equals 16 residues. The germline V gene has CDR1 PRHDT and CDR2 FYEKMQ (reference sequence).

The sample holds a few counts of this clone. The V gene is TRBV19, the J gene TRBJ2-1; maybe TRBD1 (6 bases). From germline, CDR1 is LNHDA and CDR2 SQIVND (reference sequence). The V and J ends lost 4 bases and 0 bases respectively, with 16 bases between them. This CDR3 has 17 residues. CDR3 in amino acids: CASSNLWTESSYNEQFF. DNA of the CDR3: TGTGCCAGTAGTAACCTCTGGACAGAGAGCTCCTACAATGAGCAGTTCTTC.

The chain has TRBV6-1 and TRBJ1-1; 7 nucleotides match TRBD1. CDR1 MNHNS and CDR2 SASEGT come from the germline V gene. With 1 base clipped from V and 3 bases from J, the junction kept 5 bases outside the gene matches. CDR3 length: 15 amino acids. The CDR3 sequence: CASSEGQGGYTEAFF. The CDR3, as DNA: TGTGCCAGCAGTGAAGGACAGGGAGGGTACACTGAAGCTTTCTTT.

The chain employs TRBV6-5 and TRBJ2-3, with 8 positions matching TRBD2. Germline CDR1 MNHEY, CDR2 SVGAGI. The V segment lost 6 bases and the J segment 1 base; nucleotides outside the gene matches: 6. The CDR3 has 15 amino acids. The CDR3 DNA reads as TGTGCCAGCAGGAGAGCGGGGGCCCGCACAGATACGCAGTATTTT. It translates to CASRRAGARTDTQYF.

This clone was seen a handful of times. This sequence joins TRBV7-2 and TRBJ1-2, with unresolved D. V was cut by 8 bases and J by 3 bases, with 10 bases left in between. Per the germline V gene, CDR1 is SGHTA and CDR2 is FQGNSA. This CDR3 has 12 amino acids. The CDR3 bases are TGTGCCAGCCTGGGCAGTGACTATGGCTACACCTTC. Translation: CASLGSDYGYTF.

This chain links TRBV27 with TRBJ1-1, with 9 bases identical to TRBD1. The CDR3 consists of 17 residues. The germline gives CDR1 MNHEY, CDR2 SMNVEV (reference sequence). V lost 2 bases and J lost 2; bases outside the gene matches: 9. CDR3 nucleotides: TGTGCCAGCAGTTTAAGGCGGGGACAGGGCTACAACACTGAAGCTTTCTTT. Residues: CASSLRRGQGYNTEAFF.

This sequence joins TRBV4-3 and TRBJ2-3; 9 bases map to TRBD2. The CDR3 loop spans 15 amino acids. Trimming cost V 1 base and J 4 bases; bases outside gene matches: 3. The germline V gene has CDR1 LGHNA and CDR2 YSLEER. CDR3 DNA sequence: TGCGCCAGCAGCCAAGCGGGACTAGCACCAGATACGCAGTATTTT. It specifies CASSQAGLAPDTQYF.

The chain combines TRBV27 with TRBJ1-5, with D unclear. Trimming cost V 0 bases and J 1 base, with 7 bases left between them. This CDR3 spans 15 amino acids. Germline CDR1 and CDR2: MNHEY and SMNVEV (reference sequence). The CDR3 DNA follows: TGTGCCAGCAGTTTATCCTGGCAGAGCAATCAGCCCCAGCATTTT. This codes for CASSLSWQSNQPQHF.

The chain joins TRBV4-3 to TRBJ1-3; D is perhaps TRBD1 (5 bases). V was clipped by 4 bases and J by 0 bases, with 10 bases between them. CDR3 length equals 15 residues. CDR1 and CDR2 from the germline V gene are LGHNA and YSLEER. CDR3 nucleotide sequence: TGCGCCAGCAGCCCAGACAGAATCTCTGGAAACACCATATATTTT. Residues: CASSPDRISGNTIYF.

The chain has TRBV4-1 and TRBJ1-5; D is unresolved. Germline V CDR1 and CDR2: MGHRA, YSYEKL. The CDR3 consists of 18 residues. Between the trimmed V and J ends, which lost 0 bases and 4 bases, there was a span of 19 bases. The CDR3 loop is CASSQDSGPLKGNQPQHF. The DNA of the CDR3 is TGCGCCAGCAGCCAAGATTCCGGGCCCCTCAAGGGTAATCAGCCCCAGCATTTT.

This clone came up once. The gene calls are TRBV6-5 and TRBJ2-3; D is ambiguous. Germline V gene sequence: CDR1 MNHEY, CDR2 SVGAGI. The CDR3 length is 12 residues. V was cut by 5 bases and J by 2 bases, with 5 bases left in between. CDR3 sequence reads: CASSPYTDTQYF. CDR3 bases: TGTGCCAGCAGTCCCTACACAGATACGCAGTATTTT.

V and J are TRBV7-2 and TRBJ1-1; possibly TRBD1 for D (6 bases). The ends were cut back, 3 bases at V and 0 bases at J, with 11 bases in the middle. From germline, CDR1 is SGHTA and CDR2 FQGNSA. This CDR3 contains 15 residues. CDR3 sequence: CASSFSGGMNTEAFF. In DNA form, the CDR3 reads TGTGCCAGCAGCTTTTCGGGGGGCATGAACACTGAAGCTTTCTTT.

This chain joins TRBV4-3 and TRBJ1-6; no definite D call. V lost 3 bases and J 0 bases, leaving 18 bases between the germline ends. This CDR3 comprises 19 residues. Germline assignment: CDR1 LGHNA and CDR2 YSLEER. CDR3 region: CASSQDPQGVSSYNSPLHF. The CDR3, as DNA: TGCGCCAGCAGCCAGGACCCACAAGGCGTGAGCTCCTATAATTCACCCCTCCACTTT.

This rearrangement joins TRBV7-2 to TRBJ2-5; TRBD2 is a possible D gene (5 bases). Trimming removed 5 bases from V and 5 bases from J, with 12 bases in between. This CDR3 is 13 amino acids long. In germline, CDR1 is SGHTA, CDR2 FQGNSA. The CDR3 region is CASSRAPGETQYF. DNA of the CDR3: TGTGCCAGCAGCCGGGCGCCGGGGGAGACCCAGTACTTC.

This clone was seen once. The chain couples TRBV7-9 to TRBJ2-7; possibly TRBD1 or TRBD2 for D (6 bases each). Germline V gene sequence: CDR1 SEHNR, CDR2 FQNEAQ (reference sequence). V gave up 1 base and J gave up 3 bases, with 10 bases separating them. The CDR3 spans 14 residues. CDR3 sequence reads: CASSLGGGHYEQYF. CDR3 DNA: TGTGCCAGCAGCTTAGGAGGGGGGCACTACGAGCAGTACTTC. The full variable domain, rest sourced from reference TRBV7-9 and TRBJ2-7, is DTGVSQNPRHKITKRGQNVTFRCDPISEHNRLYWYRQTLGQGPEFLTYFQNEAQLEKSRLLSDRFSAERPKGSFSTLEIQRTEQGDSAMYLCASSLGGGHYEQYFGPGTRLTVT.

J is TRBJ2-7 and V is TRBV7-8; D might be TRBD2 (5 bases). There are 15 residues in the CDR3. Deletions cut 2 bases from V and 7 bases from J, with 18 bases between. Germline CDR1 SGHVS, CDR2 FQNEAQ. CDR3 region: CASSLLRAGSEEQYF. The DNA of the CDR3 is TGTGCCAGCAGCTTATTAAGGGCGGGTTCTGAAGAGCAGTACTTC.

The chain recombines TRBV4-3 with TRBJ2-6; D unresolved. Trimming took 2 bases from V and 0 from J, leaving 5 bases between them. The CDR3 is 15 residues long. Germline CDR1 is LGHNA and CDR2 is YSLEER. The CDR3 bases are TGCGCCAGCAGCCAACAGAGCTCTGGGGCCAACGTCCTGACTTTC. Translated, it gives CASSQQSSGANVLTF.

The genes are TRBV4-3 and TRBJ1-1; D is uncertain. The CDR3 runs to 14 residues. Germline-derived CDR1 and CDR2 are LGHNA and YSLEER. Trimming stripped 0 bases from V and 0 bases from J, with 5 bases between. The CDR3 spells CASSQESMNTEAFF. The CDR3 DNA sequence: TGCGCCAGCAGCCAAGAATCCATGAACACTGAAGCTTTCTTT.

V is TRBV7-2 and J is TRBJ1-3, with D hard to call. V was cut by 6 bases and J by 0 bases, with 12 bases left in between. The CDR3 has 15 residues. Germline CDR1 and CDR2: SGHTA and FQGNSA. As DNA, the CDR3 is TGTGCCAGCAGAAAGGATTACTACTCTGGAAACACCATATATTTT. Residues: CASRKDYYSGNTIYF.